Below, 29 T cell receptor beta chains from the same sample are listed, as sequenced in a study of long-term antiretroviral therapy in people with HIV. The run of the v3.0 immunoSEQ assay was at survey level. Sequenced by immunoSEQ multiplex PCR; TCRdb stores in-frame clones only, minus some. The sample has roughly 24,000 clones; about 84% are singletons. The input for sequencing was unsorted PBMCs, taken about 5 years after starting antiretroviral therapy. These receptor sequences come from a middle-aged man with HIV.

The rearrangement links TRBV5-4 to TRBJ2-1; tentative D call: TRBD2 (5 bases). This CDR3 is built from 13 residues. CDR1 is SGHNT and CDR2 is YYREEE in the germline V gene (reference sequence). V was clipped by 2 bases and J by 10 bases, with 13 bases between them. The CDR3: CASSFGLFPEQFF. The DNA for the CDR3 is TGTGCCAGCAGCTTCGGACTCTTCCCAGAGCAGTTCTTC.

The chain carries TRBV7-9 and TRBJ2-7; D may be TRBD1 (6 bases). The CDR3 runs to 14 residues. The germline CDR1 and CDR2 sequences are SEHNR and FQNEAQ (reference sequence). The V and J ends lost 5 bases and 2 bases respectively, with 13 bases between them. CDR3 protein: CASSPGTGTYEQYF. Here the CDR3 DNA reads TGTGCCAGCAGCCCCGGCACAGGGACCTACGAGCAGTACTTC. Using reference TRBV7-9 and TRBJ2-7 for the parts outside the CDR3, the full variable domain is DTGVSQNPRHKITKRGQNVTFRCDPISEHNRLYWYRQTLGQGPEFLTYFQNEAQLEKSRLLSDRFSAERPKGSFSTLEIQRTEQGDSAMYLCASSPGTGTYEQYFGPGTRLTVT.

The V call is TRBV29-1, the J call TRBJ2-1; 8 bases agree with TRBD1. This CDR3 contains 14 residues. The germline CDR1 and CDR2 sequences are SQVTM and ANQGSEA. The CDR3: CTIIGRQGLNEQFF. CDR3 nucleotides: TGCACCATCATCGGGAGACAGGGGCTCAATGAGCAGTTCTTC.

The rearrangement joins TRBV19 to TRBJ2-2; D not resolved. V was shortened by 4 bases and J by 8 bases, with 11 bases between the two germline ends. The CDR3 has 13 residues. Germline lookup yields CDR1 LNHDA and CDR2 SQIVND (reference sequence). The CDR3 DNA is TGTGCCAGTAGTACGGTACCAGCGGGGGAGCTGTTTTTT. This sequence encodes CASSTVPAGELFF.

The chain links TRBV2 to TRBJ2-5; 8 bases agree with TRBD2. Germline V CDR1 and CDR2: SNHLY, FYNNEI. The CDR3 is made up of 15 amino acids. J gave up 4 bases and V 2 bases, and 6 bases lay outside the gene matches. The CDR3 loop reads CASSEPGGVRETQYF. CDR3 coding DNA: TGTGCCAGCAGTGAACCCGGGGGGGTGCGAGAGACCCAGTACTTC.

CDR3 DNA sequence: TGTGCCAGCAGCTCGGGTATGGGGACCGATTACGAGCAGTACTTC. This translates into CASSSGMGTDYEQYF. The chain recombines TRBV5-5 with TRBJ2-7; D could derive from TRBD1 or TRBD2 (5 bases each). V gave up 3 bases and J gave up 4 bases, with 17 bases separating them. This CDR3 is built from 15 residues. Germline CDR1 SGHKS, CDR2 YYEKEE (reference sequence).

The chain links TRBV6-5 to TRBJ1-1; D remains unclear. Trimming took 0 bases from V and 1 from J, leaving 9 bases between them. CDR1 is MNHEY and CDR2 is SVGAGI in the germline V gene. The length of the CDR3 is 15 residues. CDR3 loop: CASSYSTGTNTEAFF. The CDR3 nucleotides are TGTGCCAGCAGTTACTCGACGGGAACGAACACTGAAGCTTTCTTT.

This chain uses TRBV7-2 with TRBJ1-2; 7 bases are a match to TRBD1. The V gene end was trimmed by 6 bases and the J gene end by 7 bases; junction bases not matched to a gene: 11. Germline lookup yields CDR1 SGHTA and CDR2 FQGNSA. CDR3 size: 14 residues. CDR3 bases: TGTGCCAGCAGTCTAGACAGGGATGGCGGTGGCTACACCTTC. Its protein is CASSLDRDGGGYTF.

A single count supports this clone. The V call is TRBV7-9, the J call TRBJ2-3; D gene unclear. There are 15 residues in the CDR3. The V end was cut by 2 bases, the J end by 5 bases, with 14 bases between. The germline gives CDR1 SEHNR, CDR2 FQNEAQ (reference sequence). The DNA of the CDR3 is TGTGCCAGCAGCTTATATGGTCTGCCCATAGATACGCAGTATTTT. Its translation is CASSLYGLPIDTQYF.

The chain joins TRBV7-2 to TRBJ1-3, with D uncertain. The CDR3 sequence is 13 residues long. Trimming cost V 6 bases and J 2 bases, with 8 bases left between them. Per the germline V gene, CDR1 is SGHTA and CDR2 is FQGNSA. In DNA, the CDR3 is TGTGCCAGCAGAGATCCGCCTGGAAACACCATATATTTT. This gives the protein CASRDPPGNTIYF.

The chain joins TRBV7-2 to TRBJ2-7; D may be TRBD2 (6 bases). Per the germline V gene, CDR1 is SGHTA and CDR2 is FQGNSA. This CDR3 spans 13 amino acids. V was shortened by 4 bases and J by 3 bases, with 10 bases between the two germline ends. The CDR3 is CASSWRDGYEQYF. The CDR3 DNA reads TGTGCCAGCAGCTGGAGGGACGGCTACGAGCAGTACTTC. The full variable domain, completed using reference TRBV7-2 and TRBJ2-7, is GAGVSQSPSNKVTEKGKDVELRCDPISGHTALYWYRQSLGQGLEFLIYFQGNSAPDKSGLPSDRFSAERTGGSVSTLTIQRTQQEDSAVYLCASSWRDGYEQYFGPGTRLTVT.

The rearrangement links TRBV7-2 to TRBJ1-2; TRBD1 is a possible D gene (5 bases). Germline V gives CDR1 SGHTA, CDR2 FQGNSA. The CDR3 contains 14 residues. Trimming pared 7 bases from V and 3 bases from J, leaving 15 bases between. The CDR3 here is CASTLGRADYGYTF. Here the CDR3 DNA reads TGTGCCAGCACCTTGGGCAGGGCGGACTATGGCTACACCTTC.

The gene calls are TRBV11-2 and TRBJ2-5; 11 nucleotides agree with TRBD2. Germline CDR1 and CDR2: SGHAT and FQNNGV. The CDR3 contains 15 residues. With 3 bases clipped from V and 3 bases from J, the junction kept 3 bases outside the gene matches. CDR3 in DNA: TGTGCCAGCAGCTTTAGCGGGAGGGCCGAAGAGACCCAGTACTTC. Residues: CASSFSGRAEETQYF.

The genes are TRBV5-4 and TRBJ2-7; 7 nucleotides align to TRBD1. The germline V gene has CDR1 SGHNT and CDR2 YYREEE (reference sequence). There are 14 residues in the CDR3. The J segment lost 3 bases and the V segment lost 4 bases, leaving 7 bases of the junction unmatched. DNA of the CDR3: TGTGCCAGCAGCACGGACAGGATGTACTACGAGCAGTACTTC. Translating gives CASSTDRMYYEQYF.

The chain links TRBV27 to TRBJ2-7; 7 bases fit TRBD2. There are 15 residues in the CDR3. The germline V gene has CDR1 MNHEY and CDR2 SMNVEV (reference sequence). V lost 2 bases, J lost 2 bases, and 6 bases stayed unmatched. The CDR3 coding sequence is TGTGCCAGCAGTTTAGGGGGGGGAGTTACCTACGAGCAGTACTTC. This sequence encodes CASSLGGGVTYEQYF.

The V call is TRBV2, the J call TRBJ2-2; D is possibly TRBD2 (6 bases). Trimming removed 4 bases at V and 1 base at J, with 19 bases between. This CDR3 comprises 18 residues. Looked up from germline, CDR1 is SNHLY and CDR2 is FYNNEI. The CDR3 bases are TGTGCCAGCAGTGGAAATCGGGCTGCGGGGAGGAACACCGGGGAGCTGTTTTTT. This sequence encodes CASSGNRAAGRNTGELFF.

The CDR3 sequence: CASSEGTANYGYTF. In nucleotides, the CDR3 is TGTGCCAGCAGTGAAGGAACAGCTAACTATGGCTACACCTTC. This rearrangement joins TRBV6-1 to TRBJ1-2; D gene ambiguous. This CDR3 region has 14 residues. The germline CDR1 and CDR2 sequences are MNHNS and SASEGT. V lost 1 base and J 0 bases, leaving 6 bases between the germline ends.

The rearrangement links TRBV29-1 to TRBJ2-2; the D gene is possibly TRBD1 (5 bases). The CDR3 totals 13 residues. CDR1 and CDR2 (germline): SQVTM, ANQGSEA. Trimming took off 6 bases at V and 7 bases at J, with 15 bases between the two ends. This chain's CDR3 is CSVIQGVSGELFF. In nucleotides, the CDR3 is TGCAGCGTCATCCAGGGCGTCAGCGGGGAGCTGTTTTTT.

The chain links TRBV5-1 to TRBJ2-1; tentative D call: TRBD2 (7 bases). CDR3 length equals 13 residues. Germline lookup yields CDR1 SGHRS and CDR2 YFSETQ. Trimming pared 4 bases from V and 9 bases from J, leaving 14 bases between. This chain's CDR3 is CASSLGLGGEQFF. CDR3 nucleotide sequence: TGCGCCAGCAGCCTAGGACTAGGGGGTGAGCAGTTCTTC.

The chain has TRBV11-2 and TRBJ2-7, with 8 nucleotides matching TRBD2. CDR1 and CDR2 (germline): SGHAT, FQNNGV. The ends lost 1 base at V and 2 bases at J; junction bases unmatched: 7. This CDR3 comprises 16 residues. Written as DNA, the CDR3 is TGTGCCAGCAGCTTAGGGCCTAGCGGGTACACCTACGAGCAGTACTTC. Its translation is CASSLGPSGYTYEQYF.

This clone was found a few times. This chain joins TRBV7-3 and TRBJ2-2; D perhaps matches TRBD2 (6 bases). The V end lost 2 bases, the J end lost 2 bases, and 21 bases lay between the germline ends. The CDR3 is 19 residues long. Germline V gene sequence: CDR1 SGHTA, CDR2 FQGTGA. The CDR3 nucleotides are TGTGCCAGCAGCTTATCCCCTTGGGCCGGGGGAATAAACACCGGGGAGCTGTTTTTT. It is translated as CASSLSPWAGGINTGELFF.

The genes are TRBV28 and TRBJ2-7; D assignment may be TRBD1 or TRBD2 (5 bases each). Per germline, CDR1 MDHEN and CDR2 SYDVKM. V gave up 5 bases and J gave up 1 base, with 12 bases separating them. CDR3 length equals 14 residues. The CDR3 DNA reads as TGTGCCAGCAGTCCCACGGGACGGTCCTACGAGCAGTACTTC. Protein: CASSPTGRSYEQYF.

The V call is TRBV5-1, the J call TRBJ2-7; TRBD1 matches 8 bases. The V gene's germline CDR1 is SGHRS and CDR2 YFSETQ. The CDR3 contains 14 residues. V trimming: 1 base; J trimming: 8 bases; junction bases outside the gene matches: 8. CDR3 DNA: TGCGCCAGCAGCTTGAACGGACAGGGCTCCCAGCAGTACTTC. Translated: CASSLNGQGSQQYF. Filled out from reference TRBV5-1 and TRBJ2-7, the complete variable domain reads KAGVTQTPRYLIKTRGQQVTLSCSPISGHRSVSWYQQTPGQGLQFLFEYFSETQRNKGNFPGRFSGRQFSNSRSEMNVSTLELGDSALYLCASSLNGQGSQQYFGPGTRLTVT.

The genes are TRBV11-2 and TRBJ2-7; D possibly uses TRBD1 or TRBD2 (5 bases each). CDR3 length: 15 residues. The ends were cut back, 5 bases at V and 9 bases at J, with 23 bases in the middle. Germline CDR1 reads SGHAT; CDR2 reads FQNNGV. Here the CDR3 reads CASSGIASLGVGQYF. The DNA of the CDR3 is TGTGCCAGCAGCGGAATAGCGTCTCTGGGGGTCGGGCAGTACTTC.

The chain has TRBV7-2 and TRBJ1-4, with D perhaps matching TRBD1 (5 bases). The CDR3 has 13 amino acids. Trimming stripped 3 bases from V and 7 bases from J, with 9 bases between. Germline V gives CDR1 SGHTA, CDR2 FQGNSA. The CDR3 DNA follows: TGTGCCAGCAGCTTGGGGCCCGGTGAAAAACTGTTTTTT. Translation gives CASSLGPGEKLFF.

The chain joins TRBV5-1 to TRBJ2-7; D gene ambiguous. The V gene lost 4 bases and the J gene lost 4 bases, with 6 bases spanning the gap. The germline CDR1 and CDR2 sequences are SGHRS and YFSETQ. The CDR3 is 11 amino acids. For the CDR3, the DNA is TGCGCCAGCAGCGAGGATTACGAGCAGTACTTC. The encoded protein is CASSEDYEQYF. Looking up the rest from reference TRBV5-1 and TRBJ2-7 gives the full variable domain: KAGVTQTPRYLIKTRGQQVTLSCSPISGHRSVSWYQQTPGQGLQFLFEYFSETQRNKGNFPGRFSGRQFSNSRSEMNVSTLELGDSALYLCASSEDYEQYFGPGTRLTVT.

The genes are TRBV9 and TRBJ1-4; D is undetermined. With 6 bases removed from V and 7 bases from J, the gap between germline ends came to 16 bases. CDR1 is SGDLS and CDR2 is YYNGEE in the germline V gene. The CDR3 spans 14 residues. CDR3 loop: CASTASSRGEKLFF. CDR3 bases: TGTGCCAGCACCGCAAGTAGCCGGGGTGAAAAACTGTTTTTT.

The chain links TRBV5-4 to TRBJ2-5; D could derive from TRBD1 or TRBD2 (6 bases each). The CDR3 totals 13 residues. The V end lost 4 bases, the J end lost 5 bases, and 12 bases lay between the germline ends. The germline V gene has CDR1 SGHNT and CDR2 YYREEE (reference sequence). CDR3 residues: CASSTQGGETQYF. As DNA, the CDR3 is TGTGCCAGCAGCACACAGGGAGGCGAGACCCAGTACTTC.

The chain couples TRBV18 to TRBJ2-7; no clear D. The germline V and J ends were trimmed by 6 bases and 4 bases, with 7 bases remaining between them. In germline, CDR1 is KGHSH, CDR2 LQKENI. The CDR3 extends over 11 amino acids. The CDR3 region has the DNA TGTGCCAGCTCCACCAAGTACGAGCAGTACTTC. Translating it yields CASSTKYEQYF.